The T cell receptor beta chain under discussion was sequenced for a study of Graves' ophthalmopathy and Graves' hyperthyroidism. Study findings and constraints: Blood also contained most of the expanded thyroid clonotypes above 0.001 frequency. Sensitivity of 85% to 90% and specificity of around 80% were achieved when a 13-signature model separated ophthalmopathy from stable hyperthyroidism.

The study amplified TCR beta CDR3 regions using RNA transcripts. Investigators did first-round RT-PCR with HTBI primers, then second-round multiplex PCR. A single record per CDR3 protein comes from TCRdb applying MiXCR to the multiplex PCR reads. Among 450,000 to 600,000 distinct CDR3 sequences listed, just under 40% were seen once. This CDR3 has 15 amino acids. Germline CDR1 reads DFQATT; CDR2 reads SNEGSKA (reference sequence). With 1 base clipped from V and 3 bases from J, the junction kept 9 bases outside the gene matches. This clonotype was detected many times. Its antigen is as yet unknown. The evidence that diagnosis relied on was clinical symptoms, serum thyroxine, TRAb, thyroid ultrasound and orbital computed tomography.

Sequenced: peripheral blood or thyroid tissue (not recorded which). The chain has TRBV20-1 and TRBJ2-7; 7 bases fit TRBD2. The receptor was derived from an adult man with Graves' hyperthyroidism. CDR3 region: CSARGEGLTYYEQYF. CDR3 sequence (DNA): TGCAGTGCTAGAGGTGAGGGACTAACCTACTACGAGCAGTACTTC.